This is a list of T cell receptor beta chains from one sample in a study of beta chain features in type 1 diabetes. Using immunoSEQ multiplex PCR, the repertoire was profiled, and TCRdb retains in-frame clones only, with some absent. Among 40,000 or so clones listed, 51% were seen once. Source material: Tregs from blood. These receptors all come from a woman aged 18 to 35 in good health. Each CDR3 is given with its conserved first and last residue. D genes are given only for firm matches. Clone size is not always given. Where it is, it says once, few, many or a class for expanded clones.

>NA|TRBJ1-3|NA|TRBV30
TGTGCCTGGAGTTTGGGAGTTACTGGAAACACCATATATTTT
CAWSLGVTGNTIYF
>NA|TRBJ2-7|NA|TRBV7-2
TGTGCCAGCAGCTTAGCTATAGTGAGGTCGCAGTACTTC
CASSLAIVRSQYF
>TRBD1|TRBJ2-7|NA|TRBV15
TGTGCCACCAGCTCCCGACAGGGACCCTACGAGCAGTACTTC
CATSSRQGPYEQYF
>TRBD1|TRBJ2-7|NA|TRBV28
TGTGCCAGCAGCCGGGACAGGGGCGGCGGTTACTCCTACGAGCAGTACTTC
CASSRDRGGGYSYEQYF
>TRBD2|TRBJ2-7|NA|TRBV19
TGTGCCAGTAGTTCCCTAGCGGGAACGAACTACGAGCAGTACTTC
CASSSLAGTNYEQYF
>TRBD2|TRBJ2-1|NA|TRBV19
TGTGCCAGTAGTCCCCGGGGGAGCGGGAGGGCCTTTTTCGGCGAGCAGTTCTTC
CASSPRGSGRAFFGEQFF
>NA|TRBJ2-1|NA|TRBV2
TGTGCCAGTGATATGGGACTGCTTACCCTCGCCTCCTACAATGAGCAGTTCTTC
CASDMGLLTLASYNEQFF
>NA|TRBJ2-7|NA|TRBV6-1
TGTGCCAGCAGTTTTTACGGGAGCTACGAGCAGTACTTC
CASSFYGSYEQYF
>NA|TRBJ1-1|NA|TRBV28
TGTGCCAGCAGTTTATCTGGGGCCCCTGAAGCTTTCTTT
CASSLSGAPEAFF
>NA|TRBJ2-1|NA|TRBV2
TGTGCCAGCAGTGGGGGGGGCGGCTACAATGAGCAGTTCTTC
CASSGGGGYNEQFF
>NA|TRBJ1-1|few|TRBV5-1
TGCGCCAGCAGCCGACCTGACAGGCTGAACACTGAAGCTTTCTTT
CASSRPDRLNTEAFF
>NA|TRBJ1-1|NA|TRBV13
TGTGCCAGCAGCTTAGGTGTAGCAGGGCGGACTGAAGCTTTCTTT
CASSLGVAGRTEAFF
>NA|TRBJ1-1|medium-sized|TRBV18
TGTGCCAGCTCAACGGGACAGAACACTGAAGCTTTCTTT
CASSTGQNTEAFF
>NA|TRBJ2-6|NA|TRBV19
TGTGCCACTTCACAGGGAACGACTGGGGCCAACGTCCTGACTTTC
CATSQGTTGANVLTF
>NA|TRBJ1-3|NA|TRBV6-5
TGTGCCAGCAGTGAGGAAGGAAACACCATATATTTT
CASSEEGNTIYF
>TRBD1|TRBJ1-3|few|TRBV9
TGTGCCAGCAGCAAGAACCACAGGGGGCTGGCGGGAAACACCATATATTTT
CASSKNHRGLAGNTIYF
>NA|TRBJ1-2|few|TRBV20-1
TGCAGTGCTAGAGACGGGGGCTACACCTTC
CSARDGGYTF
>NA|TRBJ2-7|NA|TRBV7-9
TGTGCCAGCAGCTTAGCCTACAGGGCCCTCTCCTACGAGCAGTACTTC
CASSLAYRALSYEQYF